Listed below are T cell receptor beta chains from one sample, sequenced in a study of shared clonotypes between healthy human individuals. Generated by immunoSEQ multiplex PCR, the TCRdb table keeps only in-frame clones and is missing some. The data show a few million clones, around 95% seen once. What was sequenced was naive CD4+ T cells sorted from blood. The receptors were sampled from a man aged 18-30 years in good health. The CDR3 runs from the conserved cysteine through the conserved F or W. The order of the fields is V gene, J gene, CDR3 protein.

>TRBV7-8|TRBJ2-1
CASSLSNEQFF
>TRBV29-1|TRBJ1-1
CSVRDNSEAFF
>TRBV6-1|TRBJ1-5
CASSEFSNQPQHF
>TRBV5-1|TRBJ1-1
CASSLEQGARGTEAFF
>TRBV7-3|TRBJ2-1
CASSPGLAALNEQFF
>TRBV5-6|TRBJ1-1
CASSLLKGNTEAFF
>TRBV6-1|TRBJ1-2
CASSEGDRGYGYTF
>TRBV30|TRBJ2-7
CAWSEDRVGEQYF
>TRBV25-1|TRBJ2-1
CASRAGLNPEQFF
>TRBV6-5|TRBJ1-2
CASSYSGTGVYGYTF
>TRBV7-8|TRBJ1-1
CASSPRSTNTEAFF
>TRBV30|TRBJ1-1
CAWSSTPNTEAFF
>TRBV4-2|TRBJ2-5
CASSQDSGFQETQYF
>TRBV7-2|TRBJ1-2
CASGSRVGVVNYGYTF
>TRBV4-3|TRBJ1-2
CASSQAPTANYGYTF
>TRBV5-1|TRBJ1-5
CASSLDGNSNQPQHF
>TRBV30|TRBJ2-5
CAWSVLQTQYF
>TRBV2|TRBJ2-2
CASSEGRGRGTGELFF
>TRBV5-6|TRBJ1-2
CASSPGNYGYTF
>TRBV28|TRBJ1-5
CASSWVWSGGSNQPQHF
>TRBV15|TRBJ2-2
CATSSRDGLNTGELFF
>TRBV7-2|TRBJ1-4
CASSFIGGITNEKLFF
>TRBV4-3|TRBJ2-2
CASSQGGSTGELFF
>TRBV6-1|TRBJ2-7
CASSDRPGEYF
>TRBV20-1|TRBJ1-2
CSAPTPVGYTF
>TRBV15|TRBJ2-2
CATSSGTGYPNTGELFF
>TRBV4-1|TRBJ2-7
CASSQWISGTGTYEQYF
>TRBV6-5|TRBJ2-1
CASSYLAGGSYNEQFF
>TRBV30|TRBJ2-7
CAWASDRGSYEQYF
>TRBV10-3|TRBJ2-5
CAIGDSQETQYF
>TRBV5-6|TRBJ2-1
CASSLQGGAYNEQFF
>TRBV18|TRBJ1-1
CASSPMEWNTEAFF
>TRBV6-6|TRBJ2-7
CASTFSGSSYEQYF
>TRBV2|TRBJ2-1
CASSGMSGRDEQFF
>TRBV6-4|TRBJ2-1
CASSDGPSGPSLFF
>TRBV4-3|TRBJ2-1
CASSQVGSHNEQFF
>TRBV11-2|TRBJ2-7
CASSLGFQISLYEQYF
>TRBV28|TRBJ1-2
CASSPRDRVRDNYGYTF
>TRBV5-4|TRBJ2-2
CASSFGRADTGELFF
>TRBV27|TRBJ2-5
CASSFKSLAGEGDLQETQYF
>TRBV7-2|TRBJ2-1
CASSSTSVLGNEQFF
>TRBV13|TRBJ2-1
CASSFARQRSYNEQFF
>TRBV7-2|TRBJ2-2
CASSYISGIQTGELFF
>TRBV6-6|TRBJ1-1
CASSVRQGTNTEAFF
>TRBV10-3|TRBJ1-2
CAISFEGAGYTF
>TRBV9|TRBJ2-5
CASRSSGQETQYF
>TRBV2|TRBJ1-6
CASSARDRAYSPLHF
>TRBV19|TRBJ2-7
CASSTDREGEQYF